These 13 T cell receptor beta chains share one sample of origin, sequenced in a study of vaccination effects on CD4 cells after COVID-19. Profiled with immunoSEQ multiplex PCR; TCRdb holds only in-frame clones, not every one. Of roughly 15,000 clones in the sample, just over 75% were seen once. Antigen-specific CD4+ T cells expanded by the ViraFEST assay with viral peptide pools were then sequenced. Scientists isolated CD4+ T cells after a roughly nine-day culture period ended. Between March and December 2020, the person had a SARS-CoV-2 infection that PCR confirmed. Participants were vaccinated with two doses of either the BNT162b2 or mRNA-1273 vaccine. No antigens are known for them. The material was CD4+ T cells from PBMCs cultured with SARS-CoV-2 spike peptides, obtained after COVID-19 vaccination. These receptors originate from a human donor who had a prior SARS-CoV-2 infection.

The chain combines TRBV5-1 with TRBJ2-7; TRBD2 matches 7 bases. CDR1 is SGHRS, CDR2 YFSETQ, per germline. CDR3 size: 14 residues. V trimming: 4 bases; J trimming: 2 bases; junction bases outside the gene matches: 6. CDR3 loop: CASSPDAGAYEQYF. The CDR3 region has the DNA TGCGCCAGCAGCCCAGATGCGGGGGCCTACGAGCAGTACTTC.

The genes are TRBV2 and TRBJ1-6, with D perhaps TRBD1 (5 bases). The germline V gene encodes CDR1 SNHLY and CDR2 FYNNEI. The CDR3 loop spans 13 amino acids. Deletions cut 8 bases from V and 6 bases from J, with 11 bases between. DNA for the CDR3: TGTGCCAGCGGGACGGTTGTTAATTCACCCCTCCACTTT. Protein: CASGTVVNSPLHF. The variable domain in full, completed from reference TRBV2 and TRBJ1-6, reads EPEVTQTPSHQVTQMGQEVILRCVPISNHLYFYWYRQILGQKVEFLVSFYNNEISEKSEIFDDQFSVERPDGSNFTLKIRSTKLEDSAMYFCASGTVVNSPLHFGNGTRLTVT.

This rearrangement joins TRBV11-3 to TRBJ2-3; perhaps TRBD1 as D (5 bases). The CDR3 has 16 amino acids. Germline CDR1 SGHNT, CDR2 YENEEA. The V end was cut by 5 bases, the J end by 0 bases, with 15 bases between. CDR3 sequence: CASSHQGPPSTDTQYF. The CDR3 nucleotides are TGTGCCAGCAGCCACCAGGGTCCGCCTAGCACAGATACGCAGTATTTT. The whole variable domain, remainder taken from reference TRBV11-3 and TRBJ2-3, is EAGVVQSPRYKIIEKKQPVAFWCNPISGHNTLYWYLQNLGQGPELLIRYENEEAVDDSQLPKDRFSAERLKGVDSTLKIQPAELGDSAVYLCASSHQGPPSTDTQYFGPGTRLTVL.

This clone has only one observation. V usage is TRBV2 and J usage is TRBJ1-2; D is perhaps TRBD1 (6 bases). Germline lookup yields CDR1 SNHLY and CDR2 FYNNEI. V was cut by 2 bases and J by 4 bases, with 14 bases left in between. The length of the CDR3 is 15 residues. The CDR3 coding sequence is TGTGCCAGCAGTGAAACCAGGGGCCAGGGCTATGGCTACACCTTC. Translation gives CASSETRGQGYGYTF.

The rearrangement uses TRBV20-1 and TRBJ2-5; no reliable D call. Between the trimmed V and J ends, which lost 6 bases and 5 bases, there was a span of 10 bases. CDR1 and CDR2 (germline): DFQATT, SNEGSKA (reference sequence). This CDR3 has 11 amino acids. CDR3 loop: CSAALGETQYF. Here the CDR3 DNA reads TGCAGTGCCGCACTGGGGGAGACCCAGTACTTC.

This chain links TRBV18 with TRBJ2-7; 7 nucleotides align to TRBD1. The CDR3 loop spans 15 amino acids. The trim removed 6 bases at V and 2 bases at J, leaving 10 bases unmatched. The germline gives CDR1 KGHSH, CDR2 LQKENI. This CDR3 is CASSFTGTAAYEQYF. The DNA of the CDR3 is TGTGCCAGCTCGTTCACCGGGACAGCAGCCTACGAGCAGTACTTC.

V gene TRBV7-6 combines with J gene TRBJ2-5; 9 nucleotides align to TRBD2. Germline CDR1 is SGHVS and CDR2 is FNYEAQ. V lost 4 bases to trimming and J lost 1 base; unmatched junction nucleotides: 7. This CDR3 comprises 16 residues. The CDR3 region is CASSYIAGAGQETQYF. The CDR3, as DNA: TGTGCCAGCAGCTACATAGCGGGAGCAGGCCAAGAGACCCAGTACTTC.

The chain joins TRBV3-1 (or the pseudogene TRBV3-2) to TRBJ2-1; D is perhaps TRBD2 (5 bases). Trimming took 3 bases from V and 0 from J, leaving 12 bases between them. The CDR3 has 16 residues. The germline V gene has CDR1 LGHDT and CDR2 YNNKEL (reference sequence). CDR3 amino acids: CASSHPPGSSYNEQFF. CDR3 nucleotide sequence: TGTGCCAGCAGCCATCCGCCGGGGAGCTCCTACAATGAGCAGTTCTTC.

This clone appeared a few times. The gene calls are TRBV5-4 and TRBJ2-2; the D gene is possibly TRBD2 (6 bases). This CDR3 has 15 residues. Per germline, CDR1 SGHNT and CDR2 YYREEE (reference sequence). V was trimmed by 0 bases and J by 0 bases, leaving 6 bases between them. CDR3 DNA sequence: TGTGCCAGCAGCTTGGGGAGGGCGAACACCGGGGAGCTGTTTTTT. Amino acid sequence: CASSLGRANTGELFF.

This rearrangement joins TRBV7-8 to TRBJ1-1; D uncertain. Germline CDR1 reads SGHVS; CDR2 reads FQNEAQ. Trimming stripped 2 bases from V and 1 base from J, with 11 bases between. There are 15 residues in the CDR3. CDR3 sequence reads: CASSLYLRENTEAFF. The CDR3, as DNA: TGTGCCAGCAGCTTATATCTTAGGGAGAACACTGAAGCTTTCTTT.

The chain links TRBV19 to TRBJ1-2; maybe TRBD1 (6 bases). The CDR3 covers 17 residues. CDR1 and CDR2 (germline): LNHDA, SQIVND (reference sequence). V lost 5 bases to trimming and J lost 0 bases, with 19 bases between them. CDR3: CASSPGIGQSTNYGYTF. CDR3 DNA: TGTGCCAGTAGTCCCGGAATCGGACAGTCTACTAACTATGGCTACACCTTC.

The J gene is TRBJ2-3, the V gene TRBV29-1, with D unresolved. V lost 6 bases to trimming and J lost 2 bases, with 9 bases between them. Germline V gives CDR1 SQVTM, CDR2 ANQGSEA. The CDR3 sequence is 12 residues long. The CDR3: CSVELATDTQYF. The CDR3 DNA reads as TGCAGCGTCGAGCTCGCCACAGATACGCAGTATTTT.

This clone was picked up one time. The V gene is TRBV2, the J gene TRBJ1-2; possibly TRBD1 for D (6 bases). V gave up 6 bases and J gave up 3 bases, with 11 bases separating them. CDR1 and CDR2 (germline): SNHLY, FYNNEI. This CDR3 has 13 amino acids. The CDR3 here is CASRNREYYGYTF. The CDR3 DNA sequence: TGTGCCAGCAGAAACAGGGAGTACTATGGCTACACCTTC.